The source of this T cell receptor beta chain is a study of CD8+CD57+ T cells in acquired aplastic anemia. Across the whole study: On average, healthy donors gave approximately 9.9 million reads for CD4+ cells. Study results and caveats: Controls and patients did not differ significantly in CD8+ Simpson's diversity. Patients and controls shared under 35 CD8+ CDR3 sequences, highly expressed in patients.

For CDR3 and TCR beta VDJ profiling, genomic DNA was the template used. Using its own MiXCR run on the reads, TCRdb lists one record per CDR3 protein. This table has roughly 200,000 distinct CDR3 sequences, 60% to 65% appearing once. Turning to this clonotype: What it recognizes is unknown.

The clonotype comes from a human donor in good health. Sequencing was carried out using sorted CD4+, CD8+, or CD8+CD57+ T cells (not recorded which) from PBMCs.

As DNA, the CDR3 is TGTGCCAGCAGCTTAGACGGTACAGGGCGATCCTACGAGCAGTACTTC. Residues: CASSLDGTGRSYEQYF. The rearrangement joins TRBV7-9 to TRBJ2-7, with a possible D match to TRBD1 (6 bases). Germline V gene sequence: CDR1 SEHNR, CDR2 FQNEAQ (reference sequence). CDR3 length: 16 residues. V lost 1 base and J 1 base, leaving 14 bases between the germline ends.